The T cell receptor beta chain described here comes from a study of blood T cell repertoires in COVID-19. Study as a whole: Sources were T cells, B-cell-depleted T cells, or PBMCs; the material itself was cDNA or gDNA.

From germline, CDR1 is SEHNR and CDR2 FQNEAQ (reference sequence). The CDR3 sequence is 12 residues long. Trimming took off 3 bases at V and 8 bases at J, with 8 bases between the two ends. Profiled with immunoSEQ multiplex PCR; TCRdb holds only in-frame clones, not every one. The table has 400,000 to 550,000 clones, around nine tenths seen once. Sequencing was carried out using peripheral blood. This TCR came from a woman in her 30s with acute or convalescent COVID-19. The chain couples TRBV7-9 to TRBJ2-4; D is undetermined. The CDR3 spells CASSFGSDIQYF. The CDR3 nucleotides are TGTGCCAGCAGCTTTGGCAGCGACATTCAGTACTTC.